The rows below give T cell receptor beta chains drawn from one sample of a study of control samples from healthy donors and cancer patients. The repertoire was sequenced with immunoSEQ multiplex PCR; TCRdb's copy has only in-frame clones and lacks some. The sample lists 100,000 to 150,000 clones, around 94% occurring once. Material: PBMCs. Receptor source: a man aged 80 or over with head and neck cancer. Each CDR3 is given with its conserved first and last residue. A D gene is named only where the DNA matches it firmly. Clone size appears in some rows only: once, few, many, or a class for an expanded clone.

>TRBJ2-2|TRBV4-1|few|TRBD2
TGCGCCAGCAGCCAAGTGGGAAGGGGACTAGCGAGTATCGGGGAGCTGTTTTTT
CASSQVGRGLASIGELFF
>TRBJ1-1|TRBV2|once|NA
TGTGCCAGCAAAGGGGTGGTCACTGAAGCTTTCTTT
CASKGVVTEAFF
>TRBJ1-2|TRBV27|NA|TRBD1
TGTGCCAGCAGCCGAATGACAGGGGCATACGGCTACACCTTC
CASSRMTGAYGYTF
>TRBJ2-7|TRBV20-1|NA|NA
TGCAGTGCCACCCATTACGAGCAGTACTTC
CSATHYEQYF
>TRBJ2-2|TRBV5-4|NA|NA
TGTGCCAGCAGCTCGGAGGGACTGCTAAACACCGGGGAGCTGTTTTTT
CASSSEGLLNTGELFF
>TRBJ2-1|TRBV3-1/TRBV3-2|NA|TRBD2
TGTGCCAGCAGCCGCCGGTTAGCGGGGGACTACAATGAGCAGTTCTTC
CASSRRLAGDYNEQFF
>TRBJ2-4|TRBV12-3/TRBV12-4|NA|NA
TGTGCCAGCAGTTTACAAGAAAACATTCAGTACTTC
CASSLQENIQYF
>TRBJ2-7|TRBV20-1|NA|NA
TGCAGAGAGTCGTGGGAGCAGTACTTC
CRESWEQYF
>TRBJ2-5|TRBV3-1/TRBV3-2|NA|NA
TGTGCCAGCAGCCCAAAGCGGCGACAGGCGGAGGGCTGGGAGACCCAGTACTTC
CASSPKRRQAEGWETQYF
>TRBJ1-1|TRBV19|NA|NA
TGTGCCAGTAGTTGGGGCGGGTGGGGTAGCGACACTGAAGCTTTCTTT
CASSWGGWGSDTEAFF
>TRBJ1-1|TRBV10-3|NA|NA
TGTGCCATCAGTGAACAGGACCCACGAACCAACACTGAAGCTTTCTTT
CAISEQDPRTNTEAFF
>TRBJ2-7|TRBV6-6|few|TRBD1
TGTGCCAGCAGCCTTCAGGGACAGGTAACCTACGAGCAGTACTTC
CASSLQGQVTYEQYF
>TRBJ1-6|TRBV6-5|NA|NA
TGTGCCAGCAGGACCGCCGGGACACCGAATTCACCCCTCCACTTT
CASRTAGTPNSPLHF
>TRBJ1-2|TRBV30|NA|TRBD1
TGTGCCTGGAGCCCCTCCCCCGGGACAGGGGTTAGTGGCTACACCTTC
CAWSPSPGTGVSGYTF
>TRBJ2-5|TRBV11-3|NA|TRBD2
TGTGCCAGCAGTTCAAACGGACTAGCAGGAGAGACCCAGTACTTC
CASSSNGLAGETQYF
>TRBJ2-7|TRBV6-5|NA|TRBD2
TGTGCCAGTAAGCGGGAGGGCCCTTCCTACGAGCAGTACTTC
CASKREGPSYEQYF
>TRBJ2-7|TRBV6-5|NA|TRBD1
TGTGCCAGCACCATCCCCGGGACAGGCTTCTACGAGCAGTACTTC
CASTIPGTGFYEQYF
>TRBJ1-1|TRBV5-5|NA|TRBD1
TGTGCCAGCAGGGATGGGACAGTTCTTATGAACACTGAAGCTTTCTTT
CASRDGTVLMNTEAFF
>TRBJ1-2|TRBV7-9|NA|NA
TGTGCCAGCAGCTTAGGACCCAAAGGAGCCTATGGCTACACCTTC
CASSLGPKGAYGYTF
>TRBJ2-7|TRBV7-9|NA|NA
TGTGCCAGCAGCTTAGAAGGGTTGGGGCAGTACTTC
CASSLEGLGQYF
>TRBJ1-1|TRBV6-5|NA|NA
TGTGCCAGCACTAGTTCAGGGGACTTTAAGGCTTTCTTT
CASTSSGDFKAFF
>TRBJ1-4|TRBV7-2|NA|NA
TGTGCCAGCAGCTTCGACGGGGGAGAAAAACTGTTTTTT
CASSFDGGEKLFF
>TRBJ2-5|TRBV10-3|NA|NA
TGTGCCATCAGTGGGGGAGAGACCCAGTACTTC
CAISGGETQYF
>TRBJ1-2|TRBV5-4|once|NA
TGTGCCAGCAGCTTGGACAGGCTCTATGGCTACACCTTC
CASSLDRLYGYTF
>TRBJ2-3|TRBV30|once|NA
TGTGCCTACACTCGAGGTGGAGGGGGAGTCTTAAGAACAGATACGCAGTATTTT
CAYTRGGGGVLRTDTQYF
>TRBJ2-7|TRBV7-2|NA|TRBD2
TGTGCCAGCAGCTTCAGCGGGAGGGCCCAGTACTTC
CASSFSGRAQYF
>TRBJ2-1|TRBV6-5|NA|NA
TGTGCCAGCAGTTACACCCCAAGAGGGTACAATGAGCAGTTCTTC
CASSYTPRGYNEQFF
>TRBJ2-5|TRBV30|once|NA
TGTGCCTGGAGTAACAGGGAGACCCAGTACTTC
CAWSNRETQYF
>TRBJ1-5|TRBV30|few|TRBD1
TGTGCCTGGAGTGTCGGTAGGACAGGGGGCTTTTATCAGCCCCAGCATTTT
CAWSVGRTGGFYQPQHF
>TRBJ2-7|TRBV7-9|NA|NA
TGTGCCAGCAGCGCTTCGACAGGCCTTCTCTACGAGCAGTACTTC
CASSASTGLLYEQYF
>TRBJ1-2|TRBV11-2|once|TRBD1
TGTGCCAGCATCCTTAGGGGCGGGGCAGGGGGCTGGGGCTATGGCTACACCTTC
CASILRGGAGGWGYGYTF
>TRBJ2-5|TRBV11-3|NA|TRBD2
TGTGCCAGCAGCTTAGACGGGAGGGCCGGAGAGACCCAGTACTTC
CASSLDGRAGETQYF
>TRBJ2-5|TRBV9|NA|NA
TGTGCCAGCAGCGTAGACGGGACATATCTGGAGACCCAGTACTTC
CASSVDGTYLETQYF
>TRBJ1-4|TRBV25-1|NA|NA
TGTGCCAGCAGGCAGGGCCATGAAAAACTGTTTTTT
CASRQGHEKLFF
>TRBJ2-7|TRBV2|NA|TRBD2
TGTGCCAGCAGGCGACTAGCGGGATACGACGAGCAGTACTTC
CASRRLAGYDEQYF
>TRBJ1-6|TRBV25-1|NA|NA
TGTGCCAGCAGGGGGGGGACGGTTAATTCACCCCTCCACTTT
CASRGGTVNSPLHF
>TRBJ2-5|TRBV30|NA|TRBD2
TGTGCCTGGAGCCGACTAGCGCACCAAGAGACCCAGTACTTC
CAWSRLAHQETQYF
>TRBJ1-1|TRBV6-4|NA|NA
TGTGCCAGCAGTGCCTCCCCTCTGGGCGACACTGAAGCTTTCTTT
CASSASPLGDTEAFF
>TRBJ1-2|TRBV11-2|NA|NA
TGTGCCAGCAGCTTACGGGTTAACTATGGCTACACCTTC
CASSLRVNYGYTF
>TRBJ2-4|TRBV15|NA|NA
TGTGCCACCTCCCTTGATCGGATGGCCAAAAACATTCAGTACTTC
CATSLDRMAKNIQYF
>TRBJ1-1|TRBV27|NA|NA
TGTGCCAGCAGTCCTCGACAGAACACTGAAGCTTTCTTT
CASSPRQNTEAFF
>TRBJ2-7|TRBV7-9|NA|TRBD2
TGTGCCAGCACCTTGGGGACTAGCGGGGTCCCCTACGAGCAGTACTTC
CASTLGTSGVPYEQYF
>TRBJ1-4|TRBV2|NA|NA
TGTGCCAGCAGCACACTTAAGGGTGTGTACGAAAAACTGTTTTTT
CASSTLKGVYEKLFF
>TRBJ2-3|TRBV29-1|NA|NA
TGCAGCGTTGAGGAGGGGGCAGATACGCAGTATTTT
CSVEEGADTQYF
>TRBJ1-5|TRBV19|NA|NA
TGTGCCAGTAGTATAGGGCGGGGAGGTTTTAGGCCCCAGCATTTT
CASSIGRGGFRPQHF
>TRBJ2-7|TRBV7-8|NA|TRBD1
TGTGCCAGCAGCCGGGACAGGCATCAAGGGGAGCAGTACTTC
CASSRDRHQGEQYF
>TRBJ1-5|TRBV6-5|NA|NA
TGTGCCAGCAGTTACGGAAGAGAGCAGCCCCAGCATTTT
CASSYGREQPQHF